The entry that follows covers one T cell receptor (beta chain) sequence. The antigen remains undetermined. Trimming removed 3 bases at V and 7 bases at J, with 12 bases between. The CDR3 contains 13 residues. Germline assignment: CDR1 MGHDK and CDR2 SYGVNS. Some clones are missing from TCRdb's copy, which holds only in-frame ones; the method was immunoSEQ multiplex PCR. The repertoire consists of roughly 26,000 clones, with more than 80% occurring once and the leading ten covering approximately 17%. The data were taken from a study of OX40 agonist ivuxolimab in advanced cancers. Study information: Patients in the trial were receiving intravenous ivuxolimab every 2 weeks, at doses of 0.01 to 10 mg/kg.

Findings and limits, study-wide: At 0.1 to 3.0 mg/kg, CD4+ and CD8+ blood T cells expanded clonally by week 6. The authors also found low normalized T-cell clonal expansion in some nonresponders.

Autoimmune disease history or systemic immunosuppression excluded patients. The V call is TRBV25-1, the J call TRBJ1-1, with D perhaps TRBD1 (5 bases). The receptor's source is an adult with an advanced solid tumor such as melanoma, head and neck, liver or kidney cancer. The material sequenced was CD4+ or CD8+ T cells sorted from blood, taken in a trial of the OX40 agonist ivuxolimab. This chain's CDR3 is CASSDFTRGEAFF. The CDR3 DNA reads as TGTGCCAGCAGTGATTTTACGAGGGGTGAAGCTTTCTTT.